The 27 T cell receptor beta chains below all came from one sample that was sequenced in a study of T-cell memory formation after mild COVID-19. Using its own MiXCR run on the 5' RACE reads, TCRdb lists one record per CDR3 protein. The table records approximately 100,000 distinct CDR3 sequences, approximately 12% of them present only once. The sample taken for sequencing was PBMCs or a T cell subset sorted from them (not recorded which). These receptors came from a man aged 18-30 years who had mild COVID-19 (a few samples of this study predate the infection). Cell type and time point are not known.

This clonotype has a count of ten or more. V and J are TRBV11-1 and TRBJ2-7; D ambiguous. From germline, CDR1 is SGHAT and CDR2 FQDESV (reference sequence). There are 13 residues in the CDR3. The ends were cut back, 6 bases at V and 3 bases at J, with 12 bases in the middle. The CDR3 spells CASSLIGYYEQYF. CDR3 nucleotide sequence: TGTGCCAGCAGTCTCATCGGCTACTACGAGCAGTACTTC.

This chain joins TRBV27 and TRBJ1-1; no reliable D call. Germline V gene sequence: CDR1 MNHEY, CDR2 SMNVEV (reference sequence). V lost 6 bases and J lost 8, with 13 bases in between. This CDR3 spans 12 amino acids. The CDR3 DNA is TGTGCCAGCAGCTGGGCAAGCGGAGAAGCTTTCTTT. Protein product: CASSWASGEAFF.

In this sample, this clonotype turned up a few times. J is TRBJ2-7 and V is TRBV6-2 or TRBV6-3; D call uncertain. This CDR3 spans 16 amino acids. Trimming stripped 0 bases from V and 0 bases from J, with 12 bases between. CDR1 and CDR2 from the germline V gene are MNHEY and SVGEGT. DNA of the CDR3: TGTGCCAGCAGTTACTCCAGCAGAGATCTCTCCTACGAGCAGTACTTC. It is translated as CASSYSSRDLSYEQYF.

The chain carries TRBV15 and TRBJ2-3; the match to TRBD2 covers 8 bases. V lost 5 bases, J lost 10 bases, and 17 bases stayed unmatched. This CDR3 has 16 residues. Germline CDR1 is LNHNV and CDR2 is YYDKDF (reference sequence). DNA for the CDR3: TGTGCCACCAGCTCTACCAACGAAGCGGGGGTGATGCCGCAGTATTTT. Its translation: CATSSTNEAGVMPQYF.

This clonotype has ten or more counts. The chain has TRBV7-9 and TRBJ1-2; D perhaps matches TRBD1 (5 bases). The CDR3 length is 17 residues. Germline V gene lookup returns CDR1 SEHNR and CDR2 FQNEAQ (reference sequence). V dropped 1 base and J dropped 4 bases, with 19 bases sitting between them. The CDR3 loop is CASSLDRPGQTIYGYTF. The CDR3 DNA reads as TGTGCCAGCAGCTTAGACAGGCCGGGGCAGACGATCTATGGCTACACCTTC.

This clonotype was counted many times. DNA of the CDR3: TGTGCCAGCAGAACTAACCCGGGTAATGGGAACACTGAAGCTTTCTTT. Its protein product is CASRTNPGNGNTEAFF. The chain has TRBV7-9 and TRBJ1-1, with D unresolved. The germline V gene encodes CDR1 SEHNR and CDR2 FQNEAQ (reference sequence). The CDR3 totals 16 residues. The V gene lost 6 bases and the J gene lost 1 base, with 18 bases spanning the gap.

This clonotype was picked up a small number of times. Here the CDR3 reads CASSQEDGSTQSPLHF. The CDR3, as DNA: TGTGCCAGCAGCCAAGAGGACGGGTCGACCCAGTCACCCCTCCACTTT. The gene calls are TRBV4-2 and TRBJ1-6; D call uncertain. V was cut by 0 bases and J by 10 bases, with 16 bases left in between. Germline V CDR1 and CDR2: LGHNA, YNFKEQ. The CDR3 covers 16 residues.

The chain couples TRBV15 to TRBJ2-5; unclear D gene. This CDR3 spans 15 amino acids. The germline gives CDR1 LNHNV, CDR2 YYDKDF (reference sequence). With 4 bases removed from V and 5 bases from J, the gap between germline ends came to 17 bases. The DNA for the CDR3 is TGTGCCACCAGCATTATTAATTCCGAGACGGAGACCCAGTACTTC. It translates to CATSIINSETETQYF.

This clonotype has a handful of counts. V usage is TRBV4-3 and J usage is TRBJ1-5; possibly TRBD1 for D (6 bases). CDR1 is LGHNA and CDR2 is YSLEER in the germline V gene. The CDR3 consists of 14 residues. V gave up 5 bases and J gave up 7 bases, with 15 bases separating them. CDR3 DNA: TGCGCCAGCAGCGGTGGGGGCCCTGGGCAGCCCCAGCATTTT. Protein product: CASSGGGPGQPQHF.

This clonotype appeared many times. The V call is TRBV27, the J call TRBJ2-6; D ambiguous. Trimming pared 4 bases from V and 4 bases from J, leaving 8 bases between. The CDR3 consists of 14 residues. Germline lookup yields CDR1 MNHEY and CDR2 SMNVEV (reference sequence). CDR3 sequence: CASSSPLGANVLTF. CDR3 in DNA: TGTGCCAGCAGTTCACCGCTAGGGGCCAACGTCCTGACTTTC.

This clonotype occurred many times. V is TRBV27 and J is TRBJ2-2; D is possibly TRBD2 (5 bases). Trimming cost V 8 bases and J 3 bases, with 13 bases left between them. Germline V CDR1 and CDR2: MNHEY, SMNVEV (reference sequence). The CDR3 has 14 amino acids. This chain's CDR3 is CASAAGYDTGELFF. Here the CDR3 DNA reads TGTGCCAGCGCTGCGGGTTATGACACCGGGGAGCTGTTTTTT.

The chain carries TRBV5-6 and TRBJ1-2; no definite D call. The germline gives CDR1 SGHDT, CDR2 YYEEEE. This CDR3 spans 13 amino acids. V gave up 0 bases and J gave up 1 base, with 4 bases separating them. CDR3 bases: TGTGCCAGCAGCTTGGGTGTTAACTATGGCTACACCTTC. This gives the protein CASSLGVNYGYTF.

The chain links TRBV10-3 to TRBJ2-5, with 7 bases fitting TRBD1. Losses at the gene ends were 5 bases for V and 6 bases for J; bases not matched to a gene: 9. Germline CDR1 reads ENHRY; CDR2 reads SYGVKD. This CDR3 comprises 14 residues. CDR3 sequence (DNA): TGTGCCATCAGTTATACAGGGGACGGGAAGACCCAGTACTTC. This encodes CAISYTGDGKTQYF.

V gene TRBV3-1 combines with J gene TRBJ2-7; D perhaps matches TRBD2 (6 bases). CDR3 length: 14 amino acids. Germline CDR1 and CDR2: LGHDT and YNNKEL (reference sequence). V dropped 4 bases and J dropped 0 bases, with 10 bases sitting between them. The CDR3 region is CASSPGDSSYEQYV. The CDR3 nucleotides are TGTGCCAGCAGCCCCGGGGACTCCTCCTACGAGCAGTACGTC.

This clonotype was recorded only once. The chain joins TRBV10-3 to TRBJ2-3; weak D call: TRBD2 (5 bases). V lost 6 bases to trimming and J lost 1 base, with 14 bases between them. CDR1 and CDR2 from the germline V gene are ENHRY and SYGVKD. This CDR3 comprises 15 residues. CDR3 DNA: TGTGCCATCAGAAGCAGAGGGAGCGGCACAGATACGCAGTATTTT. This translates into CAIRSRGSGTDTQYF.

The V call is TRBV12-3 or TRBV12-4, the J call TRBJ1-5; TRBD1 matches 8 bases. The V and J ends lost 3 bases and 3 bases, in that order; junction bases with no gene match: 4. This CDR3 is 15 amino acids long. The CDR3 sequence: CASSLRTGINQPQHF. As DNA, the CDR3 is TGTGCCAGCAGTTTGCGGACAGGGATCAATCAGCCCCAGCATTTT.

The J gene is TRBJ2-5, the V gene TRBV3-1, with no clear D. V was clipped by 4 bases and J by 2 bases, with 11 bases between them. Germline CDR1 reads LGHDT; CDR2 reads YNNKEL (reference sequence). This CDR3 comprises 14 residues. The CDR3 is CASSLPGRQETQYF. DNA for the CDR3: TGTGCCAGCAGCCTCCCCGGACGACAAGAGACCCAGTACTTC.

Only a few counts were recorded for this clonotype. This chain links TRBV9 with TRBJ2-3; D may match TRBD1 or TRBD2 (6 bases each). CDR1 is SGDLS, CDR2 YYNGEE, per germline. CDR3 length equals 15 residues. Trimming stripped 2 bases from V and 2 bases from J, with 12 bases between. DNA for the CDR3: TGTGCCAGCAGCGTCGGGGGCGCGTTCACAGATACGCAGTATTTT. Translation: CASSVGGAFTDTQYF. The variable domain in full, completed from reference TRBV9 and TRBJ2-3, reads DSGVTQTPKHLITATGQRVTLRCSPRSGDLSVYWYQQSLDQGLQFLIQYYNGEERAKGNILERFSAQQFPDLHSELNLSSLELGDSALYFCASSVGGAFTDTQYFGPGTRLTVL.

The V and J genes are TRBV7-8 and TRBJ1-2; 9 bases fit TRBD1. Trimming removed 4 bases from V and 6 bases from J; junction bases left unmatched: 9. The length of the CDR3 is 15 residues. Germline CDR1 SGHVS, CDR2 FQNEAQ. CDR3 sequence (DNA): TGTGCCAGCAGCTCGTGGACAGGGGCTGGAGATGGCTACACCTTC. Translating it yields CASSSWTGAGDGYTF.

This clonotype has just a few counts. The genes are TRBV7-6 and TRBJ2-1; maybe TRBD2 (6 bases). V was pared by 4 bases and J by 0 bases, with 16 bases between. The CDR3 has 17 amino acids. Germline V gene lookup returns CDR1 SGHVS and CDR2 FNYEAQ. DNA for the CDR3: TGTGCCAGCAGCTGGGAGGTGGCGGCCAGCTCCTACAATGAGCAGTTCTTC. This codes for CASSWEVAASSYNEQFF.

The V call is TRBV5-1, the J call TRBJ2-1, with 10 bases identical to TRBD2. Germline CDR1 is SGHRS and CDR2 is YFSETQ. V shed 7 bases, J shed 10 bases, and the junction held 11 bases outside the gene matches. This CDR3 comprises 14 residues. The DNA for the CDR3 is TGCGCCAGCTTCTCAGCGGGGGGGCCGGAGGAGCAGTTCTTC. Amino acid sequence: CASFSAGGPEEQFF. The entire variable domain, with the rest obtained from reference TRBV5-1 and TRBJ2-1, is as follows: KAGVTQTPRYLIKTRGQQVTLSCSPISGHRSVSWYQQTPGQGLQFLFEYFSETQRNKGNFPGRFSGRQFSNSRSEMNVSTLELGDSALYLCASFSAGGPEEQFFGPGTRLTVL.

This chain joins TRBV5-5 and TRBJ1-1; D is uncertain. Trimming took off 2 bases at V and 5 bases at J, with 19 bases between the two ends. The CDR3 is 16 residues long. Per the germline V gene, CDR1 is SGHKS and CDR2 is YYEKEE (reference sequence). CDR3: CASSLHDSETETEAFF. As DNA, the CDR3 is TGTGCCAGCAGCTTACATGACTCTGAAACAGAGACTGAAGCTTTCTTT.

This rearrangement joins TRBV29-1 to TRBJ1-1; no clear D gene. CDR3 length: 10 amino acids. Per germline, CDR1 SQVTM and CDR2 ANQGSEA. Deletions cut 7 bases from V and 3 bases from J, with 6 bases between. The CDR3 sequence is CSAGDTEAFF. CDR3 DNA: TGCAGCGCGGGCGACACTGAAGCTTTCTTT. The full variable domain, with the rest looked up from reference TRBV29-1 and TRBJ1-1, is SAVISQKPSRDICQRGTSLTIQCQVDSQVTMMFWYRQQPGQSLTLIATANQGSEATYESGFVIDKFPISRPNLTFSTLTVSNMSPEDSSIYLCSAGDTEAFFGQGTRLTVV.

This clonotype was counted only a few times. The genes are TRBV5-6 and TRBJ1-4, with D perhaps TRBD1 (5 bases). V dropped 3 bases and J dropped 6 bases, with 12 bases sitting between them. The germline CDR1 and CDR2 sequences are SGHDT and YYEEEE. This CDR3 contains 14 residues. The CDR3 DNA sequence: TGTGCCAGCAGCTCGCCGCGGGGGGATGAAAAACTGTTTTTT. Translated, it gives CASSSPRGDEKLFF.

This clonotype has just a few counts. The V gene is TRBV7-8, the J gene TRBJ2-7; D is unresolved. V lost 4 bases and J lost 0, with 19 bases in between. Per germline, CDR1 SGHVS and CDR2 FQNEAQ. The CDR3 loop spans 17 amino acids. In DNA, the CDR3 is TGTGCCAGCAGCTCAAATAGCCCAGTGGTGAGCTCCTACGAGCAGTACTTC. Translation: CASSSNSPVVSSYEQYF.

The V and J genes are TRBV6-1 and TRBJ1-5; D is possibly TRBD1 (6 bases). CDR1 MNHNS and CDR2 SASEGT come from the germline V gene. Trimming removed 6 bases from V and 7 bases from J, with 10 bases in between. The CDR3 spans 12 residues. The CDR3 DNA reads as TGTGCCAGCAGATACAGGGACCAGCCCCAGCATTTT. It yields the protein CASRYRDQPQHF.

This sequence joins TRBV6-5 and TRBJ2-7; D not resolved. Germline V CDR1 and CDR2: MNHEY, SVGAGI. The germline V and J ends were trimmed by 6 bases and 11 bases, with 14 bases remaining between them. CDR3 length: 11 amino acids. The CDR3 DNA sequence: TGTGCCAGCAGCCGCCCTGGCGAAGAGTACTTC. Protein product: CASSRPGEEYF.